The entry below describes one TCR beta chain. This CDR3 is built from 13 residues. Trimming cost V 4 bases and J 7 bases, with 8 bases left between them. From germline, CDR1 is LGHNA and CDR2 YNFKEQ. The authors' processing: For nucleated cells, counts were estimated from reference gene primer amplification. Clones were read by immunoSEQ multiplex PCR, and TCRdb kept only the in-frame ones, dropping some. V, J and clone size are those of that table, while D and trimming were read from the DNA. The data show approximately 250,000 clones, approximately 90% seen once. Researchers sorted participants into cohorts using their self-reported clinical history. This sample was taken from a study of blood T cell repertoires in COVID-19.

The material sequenced was PBMCs or T cells enriched from blood (not recorded which). The rearrangement uses TRBV4-2 and TRBJ1-6; D unresolved. This receptor was obtained from a middle-aged woman with acute COVID-19. CDR3 loop: CASSLRLNSPLHF. CDR3 nucleotide sequence: TGTGCCAGCAGCCTCCGGTTAAATTCACCCCTCCACTTT.